These T cell receptor beta chains were read from a single sample in a study of OX40 agonist ivuxolimab in advanced cancers. Clones were read by immunoSEQ multiplex PCR, and TCRdb kept only the in-frame ones, dropping some. The table lists 95,000 or so clones, around 85% of them singletons. This specimen consisted of CD4+ or CD8+ T cells sorted from blood, obtained in a trial of the OX40 agonist ivuxolimab. All receptors come from an adult with an advanced solid tumor such as melanoma, head and neck, liver or kidney cancer. The CDR3 runs from the conserved cysteine through the conserved F or W. A D gene is named only where the DNA matches it firmly. Clone size, where shown, is once, few, many, or a class for clones that have expanded.

v_gene	d_gene	abundance	j_gene	CDR3nt	CDR3aa
TRBV18	NA	NA	TRBJ2-1	TGTGCCAGCTCACCAGGATCCACCTCCTACAATGAGCAGTTCTTC	CASSPGSTSYNEQFF
TRBV28	NA	NA	TRBJ1-3	TGTGCCAGCAGCCCGCCAGGGGATGGAAACACCATATATTTT	CASSPPGDGNTIYF
TRBV5-4	TRBD1	once	TRBJ1-1	TGTGCCAGCAGCCTGGGACAGGGGGGTACTGAAGCTTTCTTT	CASSLGQGGTEAFF
TRBV19	TRBD2	NA	TRBJ2-7	TGTGCCAGTAGGCCAGCTAGCGGGAGCTCCTACGAGCAGTACTTC	CASRPASGSSYEQYF
TRBV18	TRBD1	NA	TRBJ2-2	TGTGCCAGCTCACCACGGACAGGTCGCACCGGGGAGCTGTTTTTT	CASSPRTGRTGELFF
TRBV20-1	NA	few	TRBJ1-1	TGCGGGGGTTGGGGCACTGAAGCTTTCTTT	CGGWGTEAFF
TRBV2	NA	once	TRBJ1-5	TGTGCCAGCAGCCGAGGGGGGGTTCTCAATCAGCCCCAGCATTTT	CASSRGGVLNQPQHF
TRBV9	TRBD2	NA	TRBJ2-2	TGTGCCAGCAGCGCAGCCCTAGCGGGGGACGGGGAGCTGTTTTTT	CASSAALAGDGELFF
TRBV5-1	NA	few	TRBJ1-2	TGCGCCAGCAGCAATTACAGGGAGCGCACCTTC	CASSNYRERTF
TRBV4-2	NA	NA	TRBJ2-7	TGTGCCAGCAGCCCACTCGGGACTTCACCGAGTTACGAGCAGTACTTC	CASSPLGTSPSYEQYF
TRBV6-5	TRBD2	NA	TRBJ2-2	TGTGCCAGCAGTTACTCGGGGGGGGTTACTGCTGGGGAGCTGTTTTTT	CASSYSGGVTAGELFF
TRBV6-5	TRBD2	NA	TRBJ2-7	TGTGCCAGCAGTTACGGGCCCGCGGGAGGCTCCTACGAGCAGTACTTC	CASSYGPAGGSYEQYF
TRBV6-5	NA	once	TRBJ1-2	TGTGCCAGCAGTCCCCAGGGAAGCTATGGCTACACCTTC	CASSPQGSYGYTF
TRBV28	NA	NA	TRBJ2-4	TGTGCCAGCAGTTACGGCATTTTCGGCTTTCCCAAAAACATTCAGTACTTC	CASSYGIFGFPKNIQYF
TRBV7-2	TRBD1	once	TRBJ1-1	TGTGCCAGCAGCTCGGGCAGGGGGCAGGTGAACACTGAAGCTTTCTTT	CASSSGRGQVNTEAFF
TRBV27	NA	NA	TRBJ2-7	TGTGCCAGCAGCCTCCTGGGGGTGGGCTCCTACGAGCAGTACTTC	CASSLLGVGSYEQYF
TRBV9	NA	NA	TRBJ2-7	TGTGCCAGCAGCGTAGGGTCGGGGCAGGGGCACGAGCAGTACTTC	CASSVGSGQGHEQYF
TRBV5-1	NA	NA	TRBJ2-1	TGCGCCAGCAGCTTTGGGGGGGCCGGCGAGCAGTTCTTC	CASSFGGAGEQFF
TRBV19	TRBD2	NA	TRBJ2-5	TGTGCCAGTGGGGGGGGGAGTCAAGAGACCCAGTACTTC	CASGGGSQETQYF
TRBV5-1	NA	NA	TRBJ2-7	TGCGCCAGCAGCTTGGCCGGAGGGACGAACGAGCAGTACTTC	CASSLAGGTNEQYF
TRBV20-1	NA	once	TRBJ2-5	TGCAGTGGGGTCCTTCAAGAGACCCAGTACTTC	CSGVLQETQYF
TRBV19	TRBD1	once	TRBJ2-2	TGTGCCAGTACGCGGGACAGGGGTTTAACCGGGGAGCTGTTTTTT	CASTRDRGLTGELFF